This T cell receptor beta chain is drawn from a study of T cell responses to AZD1222 COVID-19 vaccine. In its sample, this clone was seen once. Its cognate antigen is unknown. Germline V gene lookup returns CDR1 SGHTA and CDR2 FQGNSA. The CDR3 is 14 residues long. V was trimmed by 1 base and J by 1 base, leaving 7 bases between them. Whole-study results and caveats: Repertoire sampling happened only post peak T cell response. Donors skewed white British and female; clonal diversity was possibly underestimated.

Libraries were prepared by immunoSEQ multiplex PCR; TCRdb keeps only in-frame clonotypes and omits some of them. The table includes 90,000 to 150,000 clones, 85% to 90% detected once. This rearrangement joins TRBV7-2 to TRBJ1-2; D unresolved. Sample: peripheral blood, taken 28 days after the second AZD1222 dose. This TCR was recovered from an adult who received the AZD1222 COVID-19 vaccine. CDR3 nucleotides: TGTGCCAGCAGCTTAGGAGGACTTAACTATGGCTACACCTTC. Its translation: CASSLGGLNYGYTF.